This TCR beta chain was recovered during a study of cytomegalovirus exposure and HLA in healthy donors. A remark on this clone: Its antigen is still unknown.

Vbeta (60) and Jbeta (13) primers were used in the PCR. Generated by immunoSEQ multiplex PCR, the TCRdb table keeps only in-frame clones and is missing some. The table includes 62,000 or so clones, 65% to 90% detected once. The donors comprised healthy bone marrow donors. Study-wide results and caveats: Relative to the roughly 700-donor mean, N-insertions were reportedly fewer in an Asian-associated ancestry cluster in a later analysis.

This CDR3 is 18 amino acids long. V lost 3 bases, J lost 4 bases, and 14 bases stayed unmatched. The germline V gene has CDR1 SGHTA and CDR2 FQGNSA. The chain links TRBV7-2 to TRBJ1-5; the match to TRBD1 covers 8 bases. Material: PBMCs. The receptor was isolated from a man aged 30 to 45 in good health and CMV-seronegative. The CDR3 sequence: CASSFGHDGTGSNQPQHF. Written as DNA, the CDR3 is TGTGCCAGCAGCTTCGGGCACGACGGGACAGGTTCTAATCAGCCCCAGCATTTT.